This T cell receptor (beta chain) was retrieved from a study of blood T cells in healthy people across ages (dated by TCRdb to the mid-2010s). Context from the whole study: Template switching captured roughly one uniquely barcoded TCR beta cDNA molecule per two T cells in model experiments. Two additional independent replicas of 1 million unique cDNA reads from the same blood draw were analyzed for two donors (one aged 18 to 30 and one aged 80 or older). Four age groups were formed from the donors: young (average approximately 15 years), middle-aged (approximately 40), aged (more than 55) and long-lived (around 80). To avoid experimental bias, donors of different ages were spread randomly across the sequencing lanes. The study measured age-related changes in TCR beta repertoire diversity using deep sequencing normalized with unique cDNA molecular identifiers. Overall results and qualifications from the work: Compared with the aged group, more naive CD4+ T cells, fewer expanded clones and increased TCR diversity were shown by the long-lived group, suggesting age selection. Because profiling used bulk unsorted PBMCs, naive and antigen-experienced compartments could not be compared conclusively. As age increased, observed TCR beta diversity per million T cells dropped in a roughly linear way, and a significant reduction was already evident by age about 40. The CMV infection status of donors was not known, potentially confounding age-related changes in expanded clonotypes. Total diversity estimates from one million sequenced T cells were considered lower bounds and underestimates. Observed TCR beta diversity correlated strongly with the percentage of naive T cells measured by flow cytometry.

Donors were around 37 systemically healthy Caucasian individuals from Russia aged roughly 6 to 90 years. Each donor gave ten milliliters of peripheral blood, drawn into EDTA-treated Vacutainer tubes. PBMCs were isolated by Ficoll-Paque density-gradient centrifugation, with at least 6 million obtained per sample. Trizol reagent was used to extract total RNA from the PBMCs, yielding at least 6 micrograms per sample. For every donor, flow cytometry on a PBMC aliquot measured the percentage of naive CD45RAhigh/CD27high T cells. Library method: 5' RACE. For sequencing, an Illumina HiSeq 2500 was employed. The second PCR ran for about 6 to 11 cycles and used a J-beta primer mix along with a sample-barcoded 5' primer. A template-switch 5' adaptor carrying 12 random nucleotides introduced a unique molecular identifier onto each TCR beta cDNA molecule. Each sample yielded at least 2.5 million CDR3-containing paired-end reads. First-strand cDNA synthesis was performed from all RNA using the Mint cDNA synthesis kit, with priming by a TRBC-specific oligonucleotide. After uracil-DNA glycosylase treatment, a first 18-cycle PCR used universal primers M1SS and BC2_uni_R on all cDNA. For the original study's pipeline: For normalization, 1 million high-quality reads, each with a distinct molecular identifier, were randomly selected from each sample. Instead of being binned into consensus sequences, reads that shared molecular identifiers were thrown out. CDR3 identification, clonotype clustering and error correction used MiTCR with a Q25 quality threshold and the strictest error-elimination algorithm. A nonparametric unseen species model with Euler transformation was used to estimate lower-bound total TCR beta diversity. TCRdb reran the public reads through fastp at Q25 and MiXCR, keeping productive beta chains. For every CDR3 protein sequence, its rows merge into one entry that carries the most common genes and DNA. It is TCRdb's table, rather than the study itself, that gives the V and J calls and clone size. This sample has hundreds of thousands of distinct CDR3 sequences in its table, and more than 25% of those were observed once. In total, the top ten clones hold approximately 15% of the sample.

This clonotype was detected a few times. What this receptor recognizes is not known. There are no base qualities to consult, and no much larger clone falls within one base. Sequences were obtained from blood. This TCR came from a woman older than 75 in good health.

The CDR3 in this case is CASSYGAGMPQHF. The DNA is TGTGCCAGCAGTTACGGGGCAGGGATGCCCCAGCATTTT. In this chain, TRBV6-5 is recombined with TRBJ1-5; TRBD1 is a weak D gene call, 5 bases matching. Cut back by 2 bases and 9 bases, the V and J ends lie 11 bases apart. The CDR3 covers 13 residues, taking in both the cysteine and the phenylalanine. Only the CDR3 region is kept as DNA, spanning 39 bases read in frame from base 1. The germline V gene yields MNHEY for CDR1 and SVGAGI for CDR2.